Given below is one T cell receptor beta chain in context. Antigen specificity is unknown. The entry originates in a study of T cell responses to AZD1222 COVID-19 vaccine. Study-level points and caveats: Vaccine-associated CD4 TCRs spanned spike, dominant at 160-218 and 743-854. Epitopes outside B.1.351 and B.1.1.7 mutated regions reportedly drew nearly half of spike TCRs.

Assay used: immunoSEQ multiplex PCR; TCRdb lists only in-frame clones, some missing. The sample contains about 130,000 clones, under 90% of which appear only once. CDR1 and CDR2 (germline): SGHDT, YYEEEE. Trimming left V 3 bases short and J 7 bases short, with 16 bases between. This CDR3 spans 14 amino acids. This sequence originates from an adult in good health. The V gene is TRBV5-6, the J gene TRBJ1-2; D not resolved. The sequences come from peripheral blood, collected on day 0 of AZD1222 vaccination. DNA of the CDR3: TGTGCCAGCAGCTCACCGGCGGATTTGGGTGGCTACACCTTC. This codes for CASSSPADLGGYTF. The full variable domain, with the rest looked up from reference TRBV5-6 and TRBJ1-2, is DAGVTQSPTHLIKTRGQQVTLRCSPKSGHDTVSWYQQALGQGPQFIFQYYEEEERQRGNFPDRFSGHQFPNYSSELNVNALLLGDSALYLCASSSPADLGGYTFGSGTRLTVV.